The 19 T cell receptor beta chains listed next were all sequenced from one sample in a study of vaccination and CD4 T cells after COVID-19. The antigens of these receptors remain unknown. With the Oncomine TCR Beta short-read assay, DNA from cultured CD4+ T cells was sequenced. Via MiXCR, TCRdb re-called the PCR reads, giving one row per CDR3 protein. The sample comprises fewer than 10,000 distinct CDR3 sequences, around 37% of which are singletons, and roughly a sixth rests with the top ten. This sample's treatment: approximately 9-day PBMC culture with coronavirus spike peptide pools or control peptides (ViraFEST assay). Sequencing was carried out using CD4+ T cells from blood, cultured in vitro. These receptors were obtained from a human donor who had recovered from COVID-19.

The CDR3 DNA is TGTGCCAGCAGTTACAAAGGGGGCAAGGGCACAGATACGCAGTATTTT. As protein: CASSYKGGKGTDTQYF. The chain has TRBV6-5 and TRBJ2-3, with TRBD1 matching 7 bases. Germline trimming cut 2 bases from V and 1 base from J; bases unmatched to any gene: 6. Germline CDR1 MNHEY, CDR2 SVGAGI. This CDR3 is 16 amino acids long.

This clonotype was observed a handful of times. The gene calls are TRBV19 and TRBJ1-6; D gene uncertain. The ends were cut back, 0 bases at V and 14 bases at J, with 11 bases in the middle. The CDR3 contains 13 residues. Germline values: CDR1 LNHDA, CDR2 SQIVND (reference sequence). CDR3 sequence reads: CASSIDRSGTLHF. Written as DNA, the CDR3 is TGTGCCAGTAGTATAGATAGGTCTGGCACCCTCCACTTT. The full variable domain, rest sourced from reference TRBV19 and TRBJ1-6, is DGGITQSPKYLFRKEGQNVTLSCEQNLNHDAMYWYRQDPGQGLRLIYYSQIVNDFQKGDIAEGYSVSREKKESFPLTVTSAQKNPTAFYLCASSIDRSGTLHFGNGTRLTVT.

The chain has TRBV12-2 and TRBJ2-5; the table's D call of TRBD2 was not tested on the DNA. TRBV12-2 is assigned pseudogene status. The CDR3 covers 16 residues. The CDR3 spells CASRSTGLAGEETQYF. The CDR3 DNA sequence: TGTGCAAGTCGCTCGACTGGACTAGCGGGGGAAGAGACCCAGTACTTC.

This sequence joins TRBV20-1 and TRBJ1-1; D remains unclear. The CDR3 has 13 residues. With 2 bases removed from V and 10 bases from J, the gap between germline ends came to 17 bases. Looked up from germline, CDR1 is DFQATT and CDR2 is SNEGSKA (reference sequence). DNA for the CDR3: TGCAGTGCTAGATCCGGTACTGGGCAGCGAGCTTTCTTT. Residues: CSARSGTGQRAFF.

The rearrangement uses TRBV30 and TRBJ2-3; D gene ambiguous. The germline V and J ends were trimmed by 1 base and 5 bases, with 19 bases remaining between them. This CDR3 contains 16 residues. The germline V gene encodes CDR1 GTSNPN and CDR2 SVGIG (reference sequence). The CDR3 here is CAWSAPTGFRLDTQYF. CDR3 bases: TGTGCCTGGAGTGCCCCGACGGGCTTCCGACTAGATACGCAGTATTTT.

This clonotype was counted a single time. V is TRBV5-5 and J is TRBJ1-3; D is uncertain. CDR3 size: 14 residues. V shed 2 bases and J shed 0 bases, with 6 bases lying between them. The germline gives CDR1 SGHKS, CDR2 YYEKEE (reference sequence). In nucleotides, the CDR3 is TGTGCCAGCAGCTTTCGCGACTCTGGAAACACCATATATTTT. Translation: CASSFRDSGNTIYF.

The chain is built from TRBV5-1 and TRBJ1-1; 9 bases align to TRBD1. V gave up 3 bases and J gave up 5 bases; unmatched junction bases: 5. Per germline, CDR1 SGHRS and CDR2 YFSETQ. The CDR3 runs 14 residues. CDR3 sequence: CASSSGQGRTEAFF. CDR3 coding DNA: TGCGCCAGCAGCTCGGGACAGGGAAGGACTGAAGCTTTCTTT.

This chain uses TRBV20-1 with TRBJ1-2, with TRBD1 matching 9 bases. Trimming took 1 base from V and 2 from J; bases not matched to a gene: 8. Germline lookup yields CDR1 DFQATT and CDR2 SNEGSKA (reference sequence). The CDR3 totals 16 residues. CDR3 region: CSARGGGQGKNYGYTF. The CDR3 nucleotides read TGCAGTGCTAGAGGCGGAGGACAGGGGAAAAACTATGGCTACACCTTC.

This clonotype was seen a few times. The chain uses TRBV20-1 and TRBJ2-3; D is tentatively TRBD1 or TRBD2 (7 bases each). CDR1 and CDR2 (germline): DFQATT, SNEGSKA (reference sequence). The length of the CDR3 is 15 residues. V shed 6 bases and J shed 2 bases, with 18 bases lying between them. The CDR3 region has the DNA TGCAGTGCCCCTAGGGAGGGGGCCTACACAGATACGCAGTATTTT. Translating it yields CSAPREGAYTDTQYF.

The rearrangement links TRBV6-1 to TRBJ2-3; D gene unclear. CDR3 length equals 13 residues. V was trimmed by 6 bases and J by 1 base, leaving 8 bases between them. Germline V gene sequence: CDR1 MNHNS, CDR2 SASEGT. The CDR3 DNA sequence: TGTGCCAGCAGGGGCGGTGGCACAGATACGCAGTATTTT. This encodes CASRGGGTDTQYF.

This clonotype was observed once. The chain joins TRBV5-6 to TRBJ1-1; D not resolved. The germline V and J ends were trimmed by 0 bases and 7 bases, with 19 bases remaining between them. The V gene's germline CDR1 is SGHDT and CDR2 YYEEEE. This CDR3 is built from 16 residues. The CDR3 nucleotides read TGTGCCAGCAGCTTGGCGGTGGGGATTTCGGGCGGTGAAGCTTTCTTT. Residues: CASSLAVGISGGEAFF.

This clonotype was seen more than once but under ten times. The chain recombines TRBV15 with TRBJ1-5; tentatively, D is TRBD1 (6 bases). V was clipped by 1 base and J by 5 bases, with 18 bases between them. Germline V lookup: CDR1 LNHNV, CDR2 YYDKDF (reference sequence). The CDR3 is 17 amino acids. The CDR3 reads CATSRGRDIGIYQPQHF. In nucleotides, the CDR3 is TGTGCCACCAGCAGAGGTCGGGACATAGGGATTTATCAGCCCCAGCATTTT.

This clonotype was found once. The V and J genes are TRBV14 and TRBJ1-2; 7 bases match TRBD1. Per the germline V gene, CDR1 is SGHDN and CDR2 is FVKESK. This CDR3 is built from 15 residues. Losses at the gene ends were 1 base for V and 5 bases for J; bases not matched to a gene: 7. CDR3 in amino acids: CASSQVDRKGYGYTF. CDR3 nucleotides: TGTGCCAGCAGCCAAGTGGACAGGAAGGGATATGGCTACACCTTC.

The chain carries TRBV5-5 and TRBJ2-7; D is uncertain. The CDR3 runs 14 residues. Germline CDR1 SGHKS, CDR2 YYEKEE (reference sequence). The V gene lost 3 bases and the J gene lost 2 bases, with 12 bases spanning the gap. CDR3 residues: CASSSGIPPYEQYF. The CDR3 region has the DNA TGTGCCAGCAGCTCGGGTATTCCACCCTACGAGCAGTACTTC.

CDR3 coding DNA: TGTGCCTGGAGTCAGGGGGCCTACGGGGAAAAACTGTTTTTT. It translates to CAWSQGAYGEKLFF. J is TRBJ1-4 and V is TRBV30, with 8 bases lining up with TRBD1. Germline V gene lookup returns CDR1 GTSNPN and CDR2 SVGIG (reference sequence). CDR3 length: 14 amino acids. Trimming cost V 2 bases and J 8 bases; bases outside gene matches: 7.

This clonotype has a handful of counts. The CDR3 region is CASSAQGDTEAFF. The CDR3 coding sequence is TGTGCCAGTAGTGCACAGGGGGACACTGAAGCTTTCTTT. The chain recombines TRBV19 with TRBJ1-1, with 8 bases fitting TRBD1. The CDR3 runs to 13 residues. CDR1 is LNHDA and CDR2 is SQIVND in the germline V gene (reference sequence). J lost 3 bases, V lost 5 bases, and 2 bases had no gene match.

The chain employs TRBV12-3 or TRBV12-4 and TRBJ1-5; no reliable D call. The CDR3 has 15 amino acids. V was shortened by 3 bases and J by 4 bases, with 13 bases between the two germline ends. The CDR3 protein is CASSFGQRFNQPQHF. The CDR3 DNA reads TGTGCCAGCAGTTTCGGGCAGCGATTTAATCAGCCCCAGCATTTT.

This clonotype showed up just a few times. This chain links TRBV30 with TRBJ2-7; D ambiguous. Trimming took 1 base from V and 7 from J, leaving 11 bases between them. Germline V lookup: CDR1 GTSNPN, CDR2 SVGIG (reference sequence). The CDR3 is 12 amino acids. The CDR3 nucleotides are TGTGCCTGGAGTGAAAGCCCCGGGGAGCAGTACTTC. It encodes CAWSESPGEQYF.

This chain connects TRBV7-9 to TRBJ2-3; D is unclear. Germline V gene lookup returns CDR1 SEHNR and CDR2 FQNEAQ (reference sequence). Trimming left V 5 bases short and J 0 bases short, with 9 bases between. The CDR3 has 14 residues. The CDR3 reads CASSTDVSTDTQYF. CDR3 nucleotides: TGTGCCAGCAGCACCGACGTTAGCACAGATACGCAGTATTTT.